This TCR beta chain stems from a study of blood T cell repertoires in COVID-19. Study information: T cells, B-cell-depleted T cells, or PBMCs supplied cDNA or gDNA.

In the original analysis: Reference gene primer amplification gave estimated nucleated cell counts. Assay used: immunoSEQ multiplex PCR; TCRdb lists only in-frame clones, some missing. D and trimming were read from the DNA, whereas the V and J calls and clone size are those reported in that table. The sample contains 150,000 to 200,000 clones, about four fifths of which appear only once. With 5 bases removed from V and 6 bases from J, the gap between germline ends came to 9 bases. This CDR3 spans 12 amino acids. Germline CDR1 LGHNA, CDR2 YNFKEQ. The sequence was obtained from a woman in her sixties or seventies with acute or convalescent COVID-19. The chain couples TRBV4-2 to TRBJ2-3, with D possibly TRBD2 on 6 matching bases. Sequencing was done on a sample of peripheral blood. CDR3 region: CASSVGGDTQYF. The CDR3 DNA reads TGTGCCAGCAGCGTCGGGGGTGATACGCAGTATTTT.